This T cell receptor (beta chain) was observed in a study of cytomegalovirus exposure and HLA in healthy donors. Some clones are missing from TCRdb's copy, which holds only in-frame ones; the method was immunoSEQ multiplex PCR. The repertoire holds about 150,000 clones, with about nine tenths as singletons. Trimming shortened V by 2 bases and J by 5 bases, and 9 bases separated the two germline ends. The CDR3 sequence is 13 residues long. Germline loops: CDR1 MDHEN, CDR2 SYDVKM. The V and J genes are TRBV28 and TRBJ2-5; possibly TRBD2 for D (6 bases). This receptor was taken from a man younger than 30 in good health and CMV-seronegative. What was sequenced was PBMCs. CDR3: CASSLNRGETQYF. As DNA, the CDR3 is TGTGCCAGCAGTTTAAATCGGGGGGAGACCCAGTACTTC.